This TCR beta chain was recorded in a study of CD8 T cells in Susac syndrome. The CDR3 runs to 13 residues. Germline trimming cut 5 bases from V and 6 bases from J; bases unmatched to any gene: 7. From germline, CDR1 is MNHEY and CDR2 SMNVEV (reference sequence). RNA amounts of about 0.5 to 1 ug underwent reverse transcription with random hexamers. TCRdb re-analysed the immunoSEQ multiplex PCR reads in MiXCR, keeping a single row per CDR3 protein. The sample contains under 200,000 distinct CDR3 sequences, about 95% of which appear only once. Sequencing was done on a sample of CD4+ T cells from PBMCs. This TCR was sampled from a human donor in good health. The chain carries TRBV27 and TRBJ2-7, with 7 bases fitting TRBD2. This chain's CDR3 is CASSPSGGGEQYF. CDR3 DNA sequence: TGTGCCAGCAGTCCATCGGGAGGAGGCGAGCAGTACTTC.